This T cell receptor beta chain was obtained from a study of cytomegalovirus exposure and HLA in healthy donors. Regarding the study as a whole: Because they were indistinguishable, some V segments, including TRBV6-2 and TRBV6-3, were excluded. In a later analysis, a missense DCLRE1C variant was linked to TCR beta V- and J-gene trimming.

The PCR made use of 60 Vbeta and 13 Jbeta primers. In the original processing: As a later analysis found, there were roughly 80 million unique TCR beta chains, of which roughly 11 million were shared. Generated by immunoSEQ multiplex PCR, the TCRdb table keeps only in-frame clones and is missing some. That table furnishes V, J and clone size, whereas the DNA furnished D and trimming. The sample carries about 190,000 clones, around 79% recorded once. This CDR3 has 15 residues. In germline, CDR1 is SNHLY, CDR2 FYNNEI. With V trimmed by 1 base and J by 8 bases, 5 bases remained unmatched. A note on this clone: What it recognizes is unknown.

The clonotype originates from a woman under 30 in good health and CMV-seronegative. Sequencing was done on a sample of PBMCs. The chain employs TRBV2 and TRBJ1-4; TRBD1 agrees at 9 bases. The chain's CDR3 is CASSEERTGEEKLFF. The CDR3 region has the DNA TGTGCCAGCAGTGAAGAGCGGACAGGGGAAGAAAAACTGTTTTTT.